This T cell receptor (beta chain) was captured by sequencing in a study of regulatory T cells in long-lasting Graves disease. The time point was: newly diagnosed GD, antithyroid drugs for less than 3 months. Researchers made the TCR library from RNA that was extracted from PBMCs. The CDR3 runs to 14 residues. The ends were cut back, 5 bases at V and 6 bases at J, with 15 bases in the middle. Per the germline V gene, CDR1 is SEHNR and CDR2 is FQNEAQ (reference sequence). Combining iRepertoire HTBI primers with Arm-PCR of CDR3 regions, the authors built TCR beta libraries. From the multiplex PCR reads, TCRdb called clonotypes with MiXCR, one entry per CDR3 protein. This sample has 550,000 to 700,000 distinct CDR3 sequences; roughly a sixth occur once, and the top ten carry more than 10%. This same sample was also part of a study on T cells in Graves' hyperthyroidism and ophthalmopathy. That paper notes: Within blood appeared most thyroid clonotypes that had expanded above 0.001.

The genes are TRBV7-9 and TRBJ2-3; the D is unclear. The clonotype originates from a man between 18 and 29 years old with Graves disease. Sample: peripheral blood mononuclear cells (PBMCs), taken at new diagnosis, from a patient treated with antithyroid drugs. The CDR3 DNA sequence: TGTGCCAGCAGCCACCTCACCTTGGGTGATACGCAGTATTTT. Protein sequence: CASSHLTLGDTQYF.